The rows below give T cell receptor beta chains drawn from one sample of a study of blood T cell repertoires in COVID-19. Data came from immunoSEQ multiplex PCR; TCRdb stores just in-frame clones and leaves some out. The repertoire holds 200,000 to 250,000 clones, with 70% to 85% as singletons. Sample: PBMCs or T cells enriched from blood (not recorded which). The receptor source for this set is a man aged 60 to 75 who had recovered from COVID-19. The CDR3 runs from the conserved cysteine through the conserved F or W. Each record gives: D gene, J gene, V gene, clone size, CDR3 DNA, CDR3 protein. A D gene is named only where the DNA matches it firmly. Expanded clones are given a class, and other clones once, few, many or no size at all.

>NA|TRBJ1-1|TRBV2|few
TGTGCCAGCAGCTCAGGGATGGGGAACACTGAAGCTTTCTTT
CASSSGMGNTEAFF
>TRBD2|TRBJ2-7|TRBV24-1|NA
TGTGCCACCAGTGAGGCCGGGACTAGTGTTTCCGAGCAGTACTTC
CATSEAGTSVSEQYF
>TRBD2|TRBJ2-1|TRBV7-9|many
TGTGCCAGCAGCTTATTGTCTAGCGGGGGCGATGAGCAGTTCTTC
CASSLLSSGGDEQFF
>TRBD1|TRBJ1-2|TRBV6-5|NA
TGTGCCAGCAGCCGCTCCGGGACAGTCACTTATGGCTACACCTTC
CASSRSGTVTYGYTF
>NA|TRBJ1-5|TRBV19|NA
TGTGCCAGTAGTATAGGGTCAGGTCTCCAGCCCCAGCATTTT
CASSIGSGLQPQHF
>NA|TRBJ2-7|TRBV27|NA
TGTGCCAGCAGTCCCGAACTCAGGATTTGGGAGCAGTACTTC
CASSPELRIWEQYF
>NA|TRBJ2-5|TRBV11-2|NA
TGTGCCAGCAGCTTACAACCGACTAGGCAAGAGACCCAGTACTTC
CASSLQPTRQETQYF
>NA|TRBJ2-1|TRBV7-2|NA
TGTGCCAGCAGCTTAGAACATACAGGGTTCAATGAGCAGTTCTTC
CASSLEHTGFNEQFF
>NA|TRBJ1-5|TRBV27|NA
TGTGCCAGCAGTTTATCGGGGGGGAACAATCAGCCCCAGCATTTT
CASSLSGGNNQPQHF
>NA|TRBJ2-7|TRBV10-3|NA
TGTGCCTCCCGGGACACCAAGGGGGTCGAGCAGTACTTC
CASRDTKGVEQYF
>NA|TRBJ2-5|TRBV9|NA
TGTGCCAGCAGCGTAGGTATTCAAGAGACCCAGTACTTC
CASSVGIQETQYF
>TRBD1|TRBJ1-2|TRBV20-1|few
TGCAGTGCTAGTCAACACAGGGGTGGCTATGGCTACACCTTC
CSASQHRGGYGYTF
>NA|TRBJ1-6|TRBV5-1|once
TGCGCCAGCAGCTTAGGGGATATTAATTCACCCCTCCACTTT
CASSLGDINSPLHF
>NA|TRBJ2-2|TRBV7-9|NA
TGTGCCAGCAGCTTACTGACAGAGGCCGGGGAGCTGTTTTTT
CASSLLTEAGELFF
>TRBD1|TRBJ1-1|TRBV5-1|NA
TGCGCCAGCAGCAAAGGACAGGAAGGTGAAGCTTTCTTT
CASSKGQEGEAFF
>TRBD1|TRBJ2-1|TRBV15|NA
TGTGCCACCAGCAGAGAGGTCCCGGGACAGGGGAATGAGCAGTTCTTC
CATSREVPGQGNEQFF
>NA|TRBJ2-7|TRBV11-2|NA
TGTGCCAGTCGTACTCTTCGACAGGGACTCTACGAGCAGTACTTC
CASRTLRQGLYEQYF
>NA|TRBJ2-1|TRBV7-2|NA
TGTGCCAGCAGCTTAGGGCTAGCCACCTACAATGAGCAGTTCTTC
CASSLGLATYNEQFF
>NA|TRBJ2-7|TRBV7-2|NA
TGTGCCAGCAGCCCCCGGGAAGGGAGCTCCTACGAGCAGTACTTC
CASSPREGSSYEQYF
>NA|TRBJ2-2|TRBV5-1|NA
TGCGCCAGCAGCTTGGCCGGGACACAGAACACCGGGGAGCTGTTTTTT
CASSLAGTQNTGELFF
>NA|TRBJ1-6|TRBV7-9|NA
TGTGCCAGCAGCTCCGATAGTTTGACCCTCCACTTT
CASSSDSLTLHF
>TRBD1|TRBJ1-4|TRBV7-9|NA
TGTGCCAGCAGCTTAGAGGGGGCTTATAATGAAAAACTGTTTTTT
CASSLEGAYNEKLFF
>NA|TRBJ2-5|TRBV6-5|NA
TGTGCCAGCAGTTCCTCAGGACAACCGTACCAAGAGACCCAGTACTTC
CASSSSGQPYQETQYF